These 17 T cell receptor beta chains were all obtained from the same sample, sequenced in a study of blood T cell repertoires in COVID-19 (dated by TCRdb to the early 2020s). Library preparation employed the immunoSEQ multiplex PCR assay. In its TCRdb copy, this immuneACCESS table keeps in-frame sequences only and misses some clones. Where compared with another copy, unresolved V genes explain less than half of these, and the others have no known cause. The sample table lists roughly 150,000 clones, roughly 84% of them with a count of one. The ten largest clones take up 9.8% of the sample. The sample taken for sequencing was peripheral blood. Receptor source: a woman in her forties or fifties with acute or convalescent COVID-19.

The CDR3 DNA is TGCGCCAGCAGCTTGGAGGACACCCTCTACTCTGGAAACACCATATATTTT. Its protein product is CASSLEDTLYSGNTIYF. The chain employs TRBV5-1 and TRBJ1-3; a weak D match, TRBD1 (5 bases). Per germline, CDR1 SGHRS and CDR2 YFSETQ. The germline V and J ends were trimmed by 0 bases and 0 bases, with 13 bases remaining between them. The CDR3 extends over 17 amino acids.

This clone showed up just once. The J gene is TRBJ2-5, the V gene TRBV6-5; 8 bases are a match to TRBD2. J lost 5 bases, V lost 6 bases, and 8 bases had no gene match. From germline, CDR1 is MNHEY and CDR2 SVGAGI. CDR3 length: 14 residues. The CDR3 coding sequence is TGTGCCAGCAGGAGGACTAGCTATTCTGAGACCCAGTACTTC. Translated, it gives CASRRTSYSETQYF.

The V and J genes are TRBV9 and TRBJ2-1; 12 positions match TRBD2. Germline loops: CDR1 SGDLS, CDR2 YYNGEE. V was pared by 1 base and J by 7 bases, with 3 bases of the junction left unmatched. The CDR3 has 15 amino acids. The CDR3 loop reads CASSVRTSGTNEQFF. CDR3 coding DNA: TGTGCCAGCAGCGTAAGGACTAGCGGGACGAATGAGCAGTTCTTC.

The chain combines TRBV24-1 with TRBJ2-3; TRBD1 aligns across 8 bases. J gave up 1 base and V 4 bases, and 9 bases lay outside the gene matches. The CDR3 spans 17 residues. Looked up from germline, CDR1 is KGHDR and CDR2 is SFDVKD. The CDR3, as DNA: TGTGCCACCAGTGACCCCAGGACAGGGAGGCGCACAGATACGCAGTATTTT. It yields the protein CATSDPRTGRRTDTQYF.

This clone was observed a few times. V is TRBV5-1 and J is TRBJ2-7; TRBD2 matches 14 bases. Germline CDR1 SGHRS, CDR2 YFSETQ. The CDR3 has 17 amino acids. The V gene end was trimmed by 4 bases and the J gene end by 1 base; junction bases not matched to a gene: 7. This chain's CDR3 is CASSQRTSGGTSYEQYF. CDR3 coding DNA: TGCGCCAGCAGCCAGAGGACTAGCGGGGGGACATCCTACGAGCAGTACTTC.

This clone was counted a single time. This chain joins TRBV4-2 and TRBJ2-7; weak D call: TRBD2 (5 bases). Trimming took 3 bases from V and 1 from J, leaving 13 bases between them. Germline loops: CDR1 LGHNA, CDR2 YNFKEQ. This CDR3 spans 15 amino acids. The CDR3 nucleotides read TGTGCCAGCAGCCAGGGGTGGGAGCCTTCCTACGAGCAGTACTTC. Translated: CASSQGWEPSYEQYF.

V and J are TRBV19 and TRBJ1-4; 7 nucleotides agree with TRBD1. The V gene's germline CDR1 is LNHDA and CDR2 SQIVND (reference sequence). The ends lost 4 bases at V and 0 bases at J; junction bases unmatched: 5. This CDR3 is built from 16 residues. CDR3 protein: CASSRQGTATNEKLFF. As DNA, the CDR3 is TGTGCCAGTAGTAGACAGGGCACTGCAACTAATGAAAAACTGTTTTTT.

V usage is TRBV7-2 and J usage is TRBJ1-2; D remains ambiguous. The CDR3 consists of 11 residues. Germline-derived CDR1 and CDR2 are SGHTA and FQGNSA. Between the trimmed V and J ends, which lost 5 bases and 8 bases, there was a span of 9 bases. This CDR3 is CASSQGGGYTF. CDR3 DNA: TGTGCCAGCAGCCAAGGCGGGGGCTACACCTTC.

This clone was observed a handful of times. The chain has TRBV19 and TRBJ1-2; 10 nucleotides match TRBD1. Germline-derived CDR1 and CDR2 are LNHDA and SQIVND (reference sequence). This CDR3 is built from 15 residues. V shed 5 bases and J 6 bases; nucleotides not matched to a gene: 9. In DNA, the CDR3 is TGTGCCAGTAGTTCCTCCGGGACAGGGGTCAATGGCTACACCTTC. Its protein product is CASSSSGTGVNGYTF. The variable domain in full, completed from reference TRBV19 and TRBJ1-2, reads DGGITQSPKYLFRKEGQNVTLSCEQNLNHDAMYWYRQDPGQGLRLIYYSQIVNDFQKGDIAEGYSVSREKKESFPLTVTSAQKNPTAFYLCASSSSGTGVNGYTFGSGTRLTVV.

The V and J genes are TRBV7-2 and TRBJ2-7, with no clear D. Deletions cut 5 bases from V and 3 bases from J, with 11 bases between. CDR3 length equals 13 residues. The V gene's germline CDR1 is SGHTA and CDR2 FQGNSA. This CDR3 reads CASSPARYYEQYF. Written as DNA, the CDR3 is TGTGCCAGCAGCCCCGCCAGGTACTACGAGCAGTACTTC.

In the case of this clone: This same CDR3 is encoded by further DNA sequences in the sample. The CDR3 DNA sequence: TGTGCCAGCAGCTTGGGACAGGGGAACACTGAAGCTTTCTTT. Its translation is CASSLGQGNTEAFF. V is TRBV7-2 and J is TRBJ1-1; 9 positions agree with TRBD1. Trimming cost V 3 bases and J 1 base; bases outside gene matches: 0. The CDR3 covers 14 residues. Germline-derived CDR1 and CDR2 are SGHTA and FQGNSA.

V and J are TRBV3-1 (or the pseudogene TRBV3-2) and TRBJ1-6; D is unresolved. Germline V CDR1 and CDR2: LGHDT, YNNKEL (reference sequence). The CDR3 is made up of 17 amino acids. V was pared by 2 bases and J by 5 bases, with 16 bases between. CDR3 in amino acids: CASSQNPKERDNSPLHF. The CDR3, as DNA: TGTGCCAGCAGCCAAAACCCGAAAGAGCGAGATAATTCACCCCTCCACTTT.

In its sample, this clone was seen a few times. The chain employs TRBV5-4 and TRBJ1-4, with 8 bases lining up with TRBD1. With 3 bases clipped from V and 1 base from J, the junction kept 2 bases outside the gene matches. Germline CDR1 SGHNT, CDR2 YYREEE (reference sequence). There are 15 residues in the CDR3. DNA for the CDR3: TGTGCCAGCAGCTCCGGACAGGGAACTAATGAAAAACTGTTTTTT. It yields the protein CASSSGQGTNEKLFF.

The chain carries TRBV5-1 and TRBJ2-7; D unclear. Trimming removed 5 bases at V and 2 bases at J, with 17 bases between. CDR1 and CDR2 from the germline V gene are SGHRS and YFSETQ. This CDR3 region has 15 residues. CDR3 in DNA: TGCGCCAGCAGATTGTTGGCTAGTGAACCCTACGAGCAGTACTTC. It codes for CASRLLASEPYEQYF.

This sequence joins TRBV4-2 and TRBJ1-6, with D maybe TRBD1 (5 bases). Trimming stripped 7 bases from V and 8 bases from J, with 12 bases between. The CDR3 sequence is 13 residues long. Germline V gives CDR1 LGHNA, CDR2 YNFKEQ. CDR3 bases: TGTGCCAGCACTTTGGGAGGGGATTCACCCCTCCACTTT. This encodes CASTLGGDSPLHF.

The chain is built from TRBV18 and TRBJ1-1; 7 bases align to TRBD1. CDR1 and CDR2 from the germline V gene are KGHSH and LQKENI. Unmatched junction bases numbered 6, after V lost 3 bases and J lost 8 bases. This CDR3 region has 13 residues. DNA for the CDR3: TGTGCCAGCTCACCCCCCTTGGACAGGGAAGCTTTCTTT. Its translation: CASSPPLDREAFF.

The V and J genes are TRBV3-1 (or the pseudogene TRBV3-2) and TRBJ2-3; TRBD2 agrees at 10 bases. The CDR3 has 16 amino acids. The germline V gene encodes CDR1 LGHDT and CDR2 YNNKEL (reference sequence). After removal of 4 bases from V and 0 bases from J, the junction contained 4 bases not matched to a gene. This CDR3 reads CASSPIAGGSTDTQYF. DNA for the CDR3: TGTGCCAGCAGCCCCATAGCGGGGGGTAGCACAGATACGCAGTATTTT.